This paragraph reports one T cell receptor (beta chain). Antigen specificity is unknown. The CDR3 extends over 15 amino acids. V trimming: 4 bases; J trimming: 9 bases; junction bases outside the gene matches: 5. Germline loops: CDR1 SGHRS, CDR2 YFSETQ. These data are taken from a study of T-cell reconstitution after alpha-beta-depleted transplantation in children. Study observations and caveats: T cells produced anew were the main source of T-cell counts and diversity one year after transplant. Where some patients showed high TCRbeta diversity at day 60, it came from recipient T cells and thymic progenitors that had survived. Reported findings indicate that, about two months after transplant, alpha-beta T cells came from several hundred expanded clones, which were derived from non-depleted graft cells.

As it was prepared, the TCRbeta library received unique molecular identifiers. MiXCR, applied by TCRdb to the PCR reads, yields one record per CDR3 protein. In the table there are about 470,000 distinct CDR3 sequences, around 46% of which are singletons. The clonotype was recovered from a girl aged 2 to 10 with aplastic anemia, due to receive a stem cell transplant. The sample consisted of PBMCs, taken before TCRalphabeta/CD19-depleted stem cell transplant. This chain uses TRBV5-1 with TRBJ2-1; 15 nucleotides agree with TRBD2. Written as DNA, the CDR3 is TGCGCCAGCAGCCCTTGGACTAGCGGGGGGGGTGAGCAGTTCTTC. Translating it yields CASSPWTSGGGEQFF.